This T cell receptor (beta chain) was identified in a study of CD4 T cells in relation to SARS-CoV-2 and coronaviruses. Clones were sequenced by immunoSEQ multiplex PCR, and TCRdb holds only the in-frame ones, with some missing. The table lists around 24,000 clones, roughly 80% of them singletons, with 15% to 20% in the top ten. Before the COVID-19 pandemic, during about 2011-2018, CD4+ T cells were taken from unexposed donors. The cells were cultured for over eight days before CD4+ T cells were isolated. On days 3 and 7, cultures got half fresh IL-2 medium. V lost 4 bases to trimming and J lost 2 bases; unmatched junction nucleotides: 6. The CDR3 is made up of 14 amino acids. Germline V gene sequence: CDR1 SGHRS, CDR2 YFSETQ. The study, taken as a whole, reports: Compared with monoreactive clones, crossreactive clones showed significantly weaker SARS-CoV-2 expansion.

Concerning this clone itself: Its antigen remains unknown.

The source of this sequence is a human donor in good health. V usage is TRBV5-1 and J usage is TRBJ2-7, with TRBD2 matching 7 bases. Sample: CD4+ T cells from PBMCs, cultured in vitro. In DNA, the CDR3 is TGCGCCAGCAGCAGGGCGGGGGTCCCCTACGAGCAGTACTTC. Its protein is CASSRAGVPYEQYF.